This T cell receptor beta chain was found in a study of cytomegalovirus exposure and HLA in healthy donors. General study results and limits: In vitro checks showed that a few CMV-associated chains really do target CMV antigens. Cytomegalovirus-associated TCR beta chains were listed, numbering some 180. According to a subsequent analysis, TCR clusters identified in the first cohort showed a tendency to co-occur across the approximately 120 validation repertoires.

About this clone itself: Antigen: not known.

V was trimmed by 1 base and J by 6 bases, leaving 8 bases between them. CDR1 and CDR2 (germline): SSHAT, FNYEAQ (reference sequence). The CDR3 contains 13 residues. Sequencing was performed with immunoSEQ multiplex PCR; in TCRdb, only in-frame clones are kept and a portion is missing. The sample holds 110,000 or so clones; about nine tenths are singletons and the top ten take around 2.1%. The V and J genes are TRBV7-7 and TRBJ2-3; D not resolved. This TCR came from a woman between 18 and 29 years old in good health and CMV-seronegative. Sequenced sample: PBMCs. CDR3 sequence reads: CASSLGAADTQYF. CDR3 sequence (DNA): TGTGCCAGCAGCTTAGGGGCTGCGGATACGCAGTATTTT.